The TCR beta chain under discussion was sequenced for a study of beta chain features in type 1 diabetes. Study-level points and caveats: Type 1 diabetes patients had moderately but significantly shorter TCRB CDR3s in all four CD4+ subsets.

A word on this clone: Antigen specificity is unknown.

There are 15 residues in the CDR3. Looked up from germline, CDR1 is SGHTA and CDR2 is FQGNSA. Trimming pared 0 bases from V and 0 bases from J, leaving 7 bases between. Expressed TCRB transcripts were sequenced because the isolated RNA had all been reverse transcribed beforehand. The protocol was immunoSEQ multiplex PCR, while the TCRdb copy is restricted to in-frame clones and leaves out a portion. The data contain around 650,000 clones, 12% of them singletons. This receptor was identified in a man aged 30 to 45 with type 1 diabetes. The genes are TRBV7-2 and TRBJ2-3; D unresolved. Sequenced input: naive CD4+ T cells from blood. The CDR3 coding sequence is TGTGCCAGCAGCTTAGCATACCTCAGCACAGATACGCAGTATTTT. Residues: CASSLAYLSTDTQYF.